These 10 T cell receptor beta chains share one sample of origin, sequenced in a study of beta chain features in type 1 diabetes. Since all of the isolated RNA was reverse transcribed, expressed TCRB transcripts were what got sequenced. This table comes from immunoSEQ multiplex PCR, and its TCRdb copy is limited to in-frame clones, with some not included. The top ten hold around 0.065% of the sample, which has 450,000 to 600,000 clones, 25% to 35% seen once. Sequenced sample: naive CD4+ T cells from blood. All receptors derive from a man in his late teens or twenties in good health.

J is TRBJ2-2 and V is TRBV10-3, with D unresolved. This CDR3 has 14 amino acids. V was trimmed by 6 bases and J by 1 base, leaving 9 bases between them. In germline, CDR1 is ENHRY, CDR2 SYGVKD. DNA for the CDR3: TGTGCCATCAGCCTGGGTCGGAACACCGGGGAGCTGTTTTTT. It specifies CAISLGRNTGELFF.

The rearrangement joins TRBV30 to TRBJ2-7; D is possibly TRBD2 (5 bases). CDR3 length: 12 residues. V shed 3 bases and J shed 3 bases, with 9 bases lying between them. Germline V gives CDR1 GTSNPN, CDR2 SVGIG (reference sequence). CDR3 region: CAWSNGLYEQYF. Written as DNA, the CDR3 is TGTGCCTGGAGCAACGGACTCTACGAGCAGTACTTC.

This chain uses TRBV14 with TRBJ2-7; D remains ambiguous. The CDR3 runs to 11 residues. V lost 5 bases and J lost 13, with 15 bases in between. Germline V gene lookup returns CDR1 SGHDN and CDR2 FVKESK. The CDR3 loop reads CASSSWSDTYF. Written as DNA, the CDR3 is TGTGCCAGCAGCTCGTGGTCCGACACATACTTC.

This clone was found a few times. The CDR3 spells CASSVAGVPRTDTQYF. The DNA for the CDR3 is TGTGCCAGCAGCGTAGCAGGGGTTCCTCGCACAGATACGCAGTATTTT. The V and J genes are TRBV9 and TRBJ2-3; weak D call: TRBD1 (6 bases). Germline V gives CDR1 SGDLS, CDR2 YYNGEE. The V end was cut by 0 bases, the J end by 1 base, with 12 bases between. The CDR3 has 16 residues.

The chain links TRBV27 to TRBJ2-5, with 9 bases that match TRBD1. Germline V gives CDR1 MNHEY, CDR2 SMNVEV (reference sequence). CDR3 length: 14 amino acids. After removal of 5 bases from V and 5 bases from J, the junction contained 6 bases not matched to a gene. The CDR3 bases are TGTGCCAGCAGTGCTGGACAGGGGCGGGAGACCCAGTACTTC. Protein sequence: CASSAGQGRETQYF.

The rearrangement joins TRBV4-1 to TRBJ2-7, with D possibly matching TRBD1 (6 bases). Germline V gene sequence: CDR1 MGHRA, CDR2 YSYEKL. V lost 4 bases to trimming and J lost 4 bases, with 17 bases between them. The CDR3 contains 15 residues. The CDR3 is CASSPRDTGPYEQYF. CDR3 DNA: TGCGCCAGCAGCCCTCGGGACACTGGTCCTTACGAGCAGTACTTC.

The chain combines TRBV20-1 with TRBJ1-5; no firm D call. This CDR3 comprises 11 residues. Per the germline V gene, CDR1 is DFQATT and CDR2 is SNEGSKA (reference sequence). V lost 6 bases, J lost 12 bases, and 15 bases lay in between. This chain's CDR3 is CSAQFGRGQHF. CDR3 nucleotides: TGCAGTGCCCAATTTGGACGGGGCCAGCATTTT.

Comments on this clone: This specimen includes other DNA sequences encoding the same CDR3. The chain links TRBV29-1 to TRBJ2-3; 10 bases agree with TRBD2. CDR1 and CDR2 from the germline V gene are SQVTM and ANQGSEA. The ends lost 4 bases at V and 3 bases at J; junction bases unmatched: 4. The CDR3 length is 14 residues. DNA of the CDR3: TGCAGCGTTGGACTAGCGGGTGGGACAGATACGCAGTATTTT. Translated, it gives CSVGLAGGTDTQYF.

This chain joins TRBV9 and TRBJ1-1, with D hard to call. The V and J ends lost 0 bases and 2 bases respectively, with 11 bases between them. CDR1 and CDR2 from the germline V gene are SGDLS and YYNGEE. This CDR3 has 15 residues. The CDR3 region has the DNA TGTGCCAGCAGCGTAGGCCCAGCAATCAACACTGAAGCTTTCTTT. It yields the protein CASSVGPAINTEAFF.

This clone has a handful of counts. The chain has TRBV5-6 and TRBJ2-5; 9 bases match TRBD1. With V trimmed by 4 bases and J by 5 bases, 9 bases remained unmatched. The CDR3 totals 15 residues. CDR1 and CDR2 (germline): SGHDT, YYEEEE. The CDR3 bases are TGTGCCAGCAGCGCGCCGGGACAGGGATGGGAGACCCAGTACTTC. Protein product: CASSAPGQGWETQYF. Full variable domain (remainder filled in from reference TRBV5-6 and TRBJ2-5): DAGVTQSPTHLIKTRGQQVTLRCSPKSGHDTVSWYQQALGQGPQFIFQYYEEEERQRGNFPDRFSGHQFPNYSSELNVNALLLGDSALYLCASSAPGQGWETQYFGPGTRLLVL.